Each of the 21 T cell receptor beta chains below was sequenced from the same sample in a study of blood T cell repertoires in COVID-19. Profiling relied on immunoSEQ multiplex PCR, and the TCRdb table lists in-frame clones only, not all of them. The table shows roughly 160,000 clones, with 84% occurring only once. Sample: peripheral blood. The receptor set was obtained from a man younger than 30 with active or convalescent COVID-19.

The chain recombines TRBV28 with TRBJ2-2; weak D call: TRBD2 (6 bases). The ends were cut back, 9 bases at V and 3 bases at J, with 14 bases in the middle. The V gene's germline CDR1 is MDHEN and CDR2 SYDVKM. This CDR3 region has 14 residues. The CDR3 loop is CASRREIDTGELFF. CDR3 nucleotide sequence: TGTGCCAGTAGACGGGAGATTGACACCGGGGAGCTGTTTTTT.

The table lists this clone with a count of one. The V gene is TRBV9, the J gene TRBJ1-6; D is ambiguous. The CDR3 is 14 amino acids. Looked up from germline, CDR1 is SGDLS and CDR2 is YYNGEE. Trimming shortened V by 0 bases and J by 7 bases, and 8 bases separated the two germline ends. The CDR3, as DNA: TGTGCCAGCAGCGTAGAGGCGGAAAATTCACCCCTCCACTTT. Translating it yields CASSVEAENSPLHF.

This sequence joins TRBV5-4 and TRBJ1-1; 8 bases fit TRBD1. The CDR3 runs to 14 residues. V lost 4 bases, J lost 4 bases, and 6 bases stayed unmatched. Germline V lookup: CDR1 SGHNT, CDR2 YYREEE (reference sequence). The CDR3: CASSPRQGITEAFF. The CDR3 DNA reads as TGTGCCAGCAGCCCACGACAGGGGATCACTGAAGCTTTCTTT. Filled out from reference TRBV5-4 and TRBJ1-1, the complete variable domain reads ETGVTQSPTHLIKTRGQQVTLRCSSQSGHNTVSWYQQALGQGPQFIFQYYREEENGRGNFPPRFSGLQFPNYSSELNVNALELDDSALYLCASSPRQGITEAFFGQGTRLTVV.

The V gene is TRBV11-2, the J gene TRBJ2-2; 7 bases agree with TRBD2. J was trimmed by 1 base and V by 5 bases; bases with no gene match: 7. CDR3 length equals 16 residues. Germline CDR1 reads SGHAT; CDR2 reads FQNNGV. As DNA, the CDR3 is TGTGCCAGCAGCCCCGTGGCTAGCGGGAACACCGGGGAGCTGTTTTTT. Encoded protein: CASSPVASGNTGELFF.

The rearrangement joins TRBV28 to TRBJ1-4; 7 nucleotides line up with TRBD1. The V and J ends lost 2 bases and 9 bases, in that order; junction bases with no gene match: 12. There are 16 residues in the CDR3. Per the germline V gene, CDR1 is MDHEN and CDR2 is SYDVKM. Here the CDR3 DNA reads TGTGCCAGCAGTTTAGCCCGACAGGGTGGGCGAAAAAAACTGTTTTTT. Translated, it gives CASSLARQGGRKKLFF.

The V call is TRBV2, the J call TRBJ2-1, with 8 nucleotides matching TRBD2. Germline loops: CDR1 SNHLY, CDR2 FYNNEI. The CDR3 loop spans 12 amino acids. V was pared by 6 bases and J by 13 bases, with 8 bases of the junction left unmatched. The CDR3 sequence: CASSLPAGGQFF. In nucleotides, the CDR3 is TGTGCCAGCAGCTTACCTGCGGGGGGACAGTTCTTC. Looking up the rest from reference TRBV2 and TRBJ2-1 gives the full variable domain: EPEVTQTPSHQVTQMGQEVILRCVPISNHLYFYWYRQILGQKVEFLVSFYNNEISEKSEIFDDQFSVERPDGSNFTLKIRSTKLEDSAMYFCASSLPAGGQFFGPGTRLTVL.

The chain links TRBV7-2 to TRBJ2-7, with a possible D match to TRBD2 (6 bases). The CDR3 covers 14 residues. V lost 5 bases and J 0 bases, leaving 11 bases between the germline ends. Germline V CDR1 and CDR2: SGHTA, FQGNSA. The CDR3 DNA is TGTGCCAGCAGCCCGCAGACTAGCTCCTACGAGCAGTACTTC. This sequence encodes CASSPQTSSYEQYF.

V usage is TRBV30 and J usage is TRBJ1-1; TRBD1 matches at 8 bases. The V and J ends lost 5 bases and 4 bases, in that order; junction bases with no gene match: 6. The germline V gene encodes CDR1 GTSNPN and CDR2 SVGIG (reference sequence). The CDR3 is 13 amino acids. CDR3: CAWEETGGTEAFF. The CDR3 bases are TGTGCCTGGGAGGAAACAGGGGGCACTGAAGCTTTCTTT.

The rearrangement uses TRBV28 and TRBJ1-2, with D possibly being TRBD1 (6 bases). The CDR3 length is 13 residues. V gave up 6 bases and J gave up 3 bases, with 11 bases separating them. CDR1 MDHEN and CDR2 SYDVKM come from the germline V gene. The CDR3 loop is CASSYRVYYGYTF. The CDR3 nucleotides read TGTGCCAGCAGCTACAGGGTTTACTATGGCTACACCTTC.

This clone was observed once. J is TRBJ2-5 and V is TRBV11-2; TRBD2 matches 11 bases. Germline CDR1 SGHAT, CDR2 FQNNGV. Trimming removed 4 bases from V and 5 bases from J; junction bases left unmatched: 3. The CDR3 is made up of 14 amino acids. The CDR3 loop is CASSSGTSGETQYF. Here the CDR3 DNA reads TGTGCCAGCAGCTCCGGGACTAGCGGTGAGACCCAGTACTTC. The full variable domain, its missing parts supplied by reference TRBV11-2 and TRBJ2-5, is EAGVAQSPRYKIIEKRQSVAFWCNPISGHATLYWYQQILGQGPKLLIQFQNNGVVDDSQLPKDRFSAERLKGVDSTLKIQPAKLEDSAVYLCASSSGTSGETQYFGPGTRLLVL.

The rearrangement links TRBV11-2 to TRBJ2-5, with D unclear. CDR1 is SGHAT and CDR2 is FQNNGV in the germline V gene. The CDR3 loop spans 16 amino acids. Between the trimmed V and J ends, which lost 1 base and 1 base, there was a span of 13 bases. The CDR3 DNA is TGTGCCAGCAGCTTAGTGGGTCGGATAGCCCAAGAGACCCAGTACTTC. Translating it yields CASSLVGRIAQETQYF.

V usage is TRBV11-1 and J usage is TRBJ1-2, with D unclear. CDR3 size: 13 residues. Deletions cut 5 bases from V and 0 bases from J, with 7 bases between. Germline loops: CDR1 SGHAT, CDR2 FQDESV (reference sequence). The DNA for the CDR3 is TGTGCCAGCAGCCGGGAAGCTAACTATGGCTACACCTTC. Its protein product is CASSREANYGYTF.

The chain has TRBV7-9 and TRBJ2-7; TRBD2 is a possible D gene (5 bases). Between the trimmed V and J ends, which lost 4 bases and 3 bases, there was a span of 7 bases. CDR1 and CDR2 from the germline V gene are SEHNR and FQNEAQ (reference sequence). The CDR3 spans 12 residues. In nucleotides, the CDR3 is TGTGCCAGCAGCTCCGGGGACTACGAGCAGTACTTC. Amino acids: CASSSGDYEQYF.

This chain uses TRBV24-1 with TRBJ1-1, with TRBD1 as a possible D gene (6 bases). The CDR3 has 13 amino acids. V lost 3 bases to trimming and J lost 8 bases, with 12 bases between them. Germline CDR1 and CDR2: KGHDR and SFDVKD. The CDR3 is CATSDGPGVEAFF. CDR3 nucleotides: TGTGCCACCAGTGATGGACCAGGGGTGGAAGCTTTCTTT.

CDR3 in amino acids: CASSPGGTVYGYTF. The CDR3 DNA reads TGTGCCAGCAGCCCAGGGGGGACAGTCTATGGCTACACCTTC. V and J are TRBV11-1 and TRBJ1-2; the match to TRBD1 covers 7 bases. With 5 bases clipped from V and 4 bases from J, the junction kept 7 bases outside the gene matches. This CDR3 contains 14 residues. CDR1 and CDR2 (germline): SGHAT, FQDESV (reference sequence).

The V gene is TRBV7-8, the J gene TRBJ1-5; 8 nucleotides line up with TRBD1. The V segment lost 1 base and the J segment 4 bases; nucleotides outside the gene matches: 3. The CDR3 runs to 15 residues. In germline, CDR1 is SGHVS, CDR2 FQNEAQ. CDR3 region: CASSLGRQGNQPQHF. The CDR3 DNA is TGTGCCAGCAGCTTAGGGAGACAGGGGAATCAGCCCCAGCATTTT.

CDR3 protein: CATSGGWSGYTF. The DNA of the CDR3 is TGTGCCACCTCGGGGGGTTGGTCTGGCTACACCTTC. V is TRBV28 and J is TRBJ1-2, with D perhaps matching TRBD1 (5 bases). V dropped 10 bases and J dropped 7 bases, with 16 bases sitting between them. This CDR3 has 12 amino acids. Germline V gene lookup returns CDR1 MDHEN and CDR2 SYDVKM.

The J gene is TRBJ2-1, the V gene TRBV9; 12 bases match TRBD1. Per the germline V gene, CDR1 is SGDLS and CDR2 is YYNGEE. The CDR3 consists of 15 residues. Unmatched junction bases numbered 7, after V lost 4 bases and J lost 8 bases. CDR3 in amino acids: CASSSGQGANDEQFF. The CDR3 DNA is TGTGCCAGCAGCTCGGGACAGGGGGCCAACGATGAGCAGTTCTTC.

The rearrangement uses TRBV11-2 and TRBJ2-2; 8 bases agree with TRBD2. V shed 1 base, J shed 7 bases, and the junction held 5 bases outside the gene matches. The CDR3 runs to 15 residues. The germline V gene has CDR1 SGHAT and CDR2 FQNNGV. The CDR3 region is CASSLVGGAVGELFF. In DNA form, the CDR3 reads TGTGCCAGCAGCTTAGTCGGGGGGGCCGTCGGGGAGCTGTTTTTT.

The chain employs TRBV15 and TRBJ2-2; TRBD1 matches at 10 bases. Losses at the gene ends were 3 bases for V and 5 bases for J; bases not matched to a gene: 18. Germline lookup yields CDR1 LNHNV and CDR2 YYDKDF (reference sequence). There are 20 residues in the CDR3. The CDR3 DNA follows: TGTGCCACCAGCAGCCTCGACAGGGGGCTGTTCCGTTGGGGAACCGGGGAGCTGTTTTTT. Protein sequence: CATSSLDRGLFRWGTGELFF. Looking up the rest from reference TRBV15 and TRBJ2-2 gives the full variable domain: DAMVIQNPRYQVTQFGKPVTLSCSQTLNHNVMYWYQQKSSQAPKLLFHYYDKDFNNEADTPDNFQSRRPNTSFCFLDIRSPGLGDTAMYLCATSSLDRGLFRWGTGELFFGEGSRLTVL.

The chain has TRBV7-2 and TRBJ1-2; 7 nucleotides line up with TRBD1. From germline, CDR1 is SGHTA and CDR2 FQGNSA. The V segment lost 4 bases and the J segment 7 bases; nucleotides outside the gene matches: 12. CDR3 length equals 15 residues. CDR3 DNA: TGTGCCAGCAGCTGGGATGGACAGGTATCTTCTGGCTACACCTTC. The encoded protein is CASSWDGQVSSGYTF.